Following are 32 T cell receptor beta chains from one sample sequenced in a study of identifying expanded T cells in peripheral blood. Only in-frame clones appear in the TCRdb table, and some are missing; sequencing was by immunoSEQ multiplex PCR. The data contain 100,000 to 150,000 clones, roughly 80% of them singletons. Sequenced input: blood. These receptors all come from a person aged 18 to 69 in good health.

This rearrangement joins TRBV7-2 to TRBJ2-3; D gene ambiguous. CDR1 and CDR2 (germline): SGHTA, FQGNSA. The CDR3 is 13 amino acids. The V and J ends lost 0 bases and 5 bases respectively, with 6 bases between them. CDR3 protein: CASSLAALDTQYF. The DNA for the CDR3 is TGTGCCAGCAGCTTAGCGGCTTTAGATACGCAGTATTTT.

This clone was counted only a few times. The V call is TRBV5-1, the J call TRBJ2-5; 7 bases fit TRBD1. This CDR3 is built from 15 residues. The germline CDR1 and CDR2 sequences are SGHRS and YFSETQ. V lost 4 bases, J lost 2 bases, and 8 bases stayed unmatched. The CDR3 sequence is CASSQTGTAQETQYF. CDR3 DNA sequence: TGCGCCAGCAGCCAAACCGGGACAGCACAAGAGACCCAGTACTTC. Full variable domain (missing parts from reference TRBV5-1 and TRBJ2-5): KAGVTQTPRYLIKTRGQQVTLSCSPISGHRSVSWYQQTPGQGLQFLFEYFSETQRNKGNFPGRFSGRQFSNSRSEMNVSTLELGDSALYLCASSQTGTAQETQYFGPGTRLLVL.

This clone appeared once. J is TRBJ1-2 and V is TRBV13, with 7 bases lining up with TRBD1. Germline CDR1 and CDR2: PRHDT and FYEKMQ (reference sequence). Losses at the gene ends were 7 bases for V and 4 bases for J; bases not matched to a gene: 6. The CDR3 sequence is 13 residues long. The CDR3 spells CASTWGQSYGYTF. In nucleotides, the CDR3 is TGTGCCAGCACCTGGGGACAGAGCTATGGCTACACCTTC. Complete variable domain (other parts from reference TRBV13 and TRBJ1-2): AAGVIQSPRHLIKEKRETATLKCYPIPRHDTVYWYQQGPGQDPQFLISFYEKMQSDKGSIPDRFSAQQFSDYHSELNMSSLELGDSALYFCASTWGQSYGYTFGSGTRLTVV.

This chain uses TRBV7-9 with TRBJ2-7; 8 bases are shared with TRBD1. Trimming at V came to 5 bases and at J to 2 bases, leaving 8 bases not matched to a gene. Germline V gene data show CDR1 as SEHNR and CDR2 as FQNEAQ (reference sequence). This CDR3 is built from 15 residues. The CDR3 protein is CASSPTRQGPYEQYF. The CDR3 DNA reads TGTGCCAGCAGCCCAACAAGACAGGGGCCCTACGAGCAGTACTTC.

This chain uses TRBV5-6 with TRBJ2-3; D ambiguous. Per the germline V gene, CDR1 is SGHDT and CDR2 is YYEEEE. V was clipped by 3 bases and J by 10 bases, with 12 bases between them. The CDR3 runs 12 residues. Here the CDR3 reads CASSYGPNSQYF. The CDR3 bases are TGTGCCAGCAGCTACGGACCTAACTCGCAGTATTTT.

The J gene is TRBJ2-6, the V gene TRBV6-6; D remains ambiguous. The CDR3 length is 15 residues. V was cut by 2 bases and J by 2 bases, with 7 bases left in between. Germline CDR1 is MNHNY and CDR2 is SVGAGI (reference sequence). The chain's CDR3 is CASSYPEAGANVLTF. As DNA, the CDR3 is TGTGCCAGCAGTTACCCGGAAGCTGGGGCCAACGTCCTGACTTTC.

CDR3 sequence: CASSLRSGTYEQYF. Written as DNA, the CDR3 is TGTGCCAGCAGTTTACGTTCCGGGACCTACGAGCAGTACTTC. J is TRBJ2-7 and V is TRBV7-8, with a tentative D call TRBD2 (5 bases). The CDR3 runs to 14 residues. Germline CDR1 and CDR2: SGHVS and FQNEAQ. V gave up 6 bases and J gave up 2 bases, with 14 bases separating them.

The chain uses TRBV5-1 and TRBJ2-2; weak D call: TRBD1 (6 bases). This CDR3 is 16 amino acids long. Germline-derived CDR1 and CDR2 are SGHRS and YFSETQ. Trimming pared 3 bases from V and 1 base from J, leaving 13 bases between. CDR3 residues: CASSSSPGENTGELFF. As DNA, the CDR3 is TGCGCCAGCAGCTCCTCCCCAGGGGAGAACACCGGGGAGCTGTTTTTT.

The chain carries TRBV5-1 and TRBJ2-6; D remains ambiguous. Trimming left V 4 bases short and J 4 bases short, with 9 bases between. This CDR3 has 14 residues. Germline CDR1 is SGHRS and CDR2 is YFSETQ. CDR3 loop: CASSTTTGANVLTF. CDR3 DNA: TGCGCCAGCAGCACGACGACAGGGGCCAACGTCCTGACTTTC.

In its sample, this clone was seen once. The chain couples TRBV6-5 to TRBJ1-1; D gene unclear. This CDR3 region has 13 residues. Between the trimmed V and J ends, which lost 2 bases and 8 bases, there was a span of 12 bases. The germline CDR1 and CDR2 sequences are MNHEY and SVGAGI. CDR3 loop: CASSYRDGLEAFF. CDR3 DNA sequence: TGTGCCAGCAGTTACCGAGACGGATTGGAAGCTTTCTTT.

In DNA, the CDR3 is TGTGCCAGTAGTACCGACCAGGGGAACACTGAAGCTTTCTTT. Protein product: CASSTDQGNTEAFF. The chain links TRBV19 to TRBJ1-1; TRBD1 might be the D (5 bases). V was pared by 4 bases and J by 1 base, with 10 bases between. This CDR3 has 14 residues. Germline CDR1 reads LNHDA; CDR2 reads SQIVND (reference sequence).

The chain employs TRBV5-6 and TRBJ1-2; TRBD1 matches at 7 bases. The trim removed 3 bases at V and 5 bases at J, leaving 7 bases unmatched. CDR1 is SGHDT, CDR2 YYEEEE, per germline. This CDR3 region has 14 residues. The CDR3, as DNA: TGTGCCAGCAGCTACAGGGGTAGGATGTATGGCTACACCTTC. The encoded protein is CASSYRGRMYGYTF.

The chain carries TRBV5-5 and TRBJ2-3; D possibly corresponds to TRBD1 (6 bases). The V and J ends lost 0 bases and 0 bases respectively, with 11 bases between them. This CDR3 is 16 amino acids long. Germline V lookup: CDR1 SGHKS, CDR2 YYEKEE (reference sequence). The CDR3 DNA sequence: TGTGCCAGCAGCTTGGCCACAGGGTCTAGCACAGATACGCAGTATTTT. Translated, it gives CASSLATGSSTDTQYF.

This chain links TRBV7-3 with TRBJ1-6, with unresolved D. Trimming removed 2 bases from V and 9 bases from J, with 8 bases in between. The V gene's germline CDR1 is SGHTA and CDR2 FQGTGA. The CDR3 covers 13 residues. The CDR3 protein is CASSLGVGSPLHF. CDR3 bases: TGTGCCAGCAGCTTAGGCGTGGGTTCACCCCTCCACTTT.

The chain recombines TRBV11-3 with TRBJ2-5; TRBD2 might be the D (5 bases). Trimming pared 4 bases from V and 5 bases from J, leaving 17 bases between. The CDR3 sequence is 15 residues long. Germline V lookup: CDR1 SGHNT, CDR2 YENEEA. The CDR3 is CASSSGFTGLETQYF. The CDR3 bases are TGTGCCAGCAGCTCCGGGTTTACGGGGTTGGAGACCCAGTACTTC.

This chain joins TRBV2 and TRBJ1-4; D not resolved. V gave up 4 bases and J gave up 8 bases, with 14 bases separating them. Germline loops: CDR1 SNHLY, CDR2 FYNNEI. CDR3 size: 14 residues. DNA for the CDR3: TGTGCCAGCAGTGGTGAGGGTGGGATAGAAAAACTGTTTTTT. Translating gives CASSGEGGIEKLFF. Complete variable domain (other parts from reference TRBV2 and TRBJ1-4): EPEVTQTPSHQVTQMGQEVILRCVPISNHLYFYWYRQILGQKVEFLVSFYNNEISEKSEIFDDQFSVERPDGSNFTLKIRSTKLEDSAMYFCASSGEGGIEKLFFGSGTQLSVL.

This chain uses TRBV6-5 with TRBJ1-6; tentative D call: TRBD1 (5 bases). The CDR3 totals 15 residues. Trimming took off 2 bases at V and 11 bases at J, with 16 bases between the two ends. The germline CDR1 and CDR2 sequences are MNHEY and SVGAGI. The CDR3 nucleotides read TGTGCCAGCAGTTACGACGTAGCGCCAGGGACACCCCTCCACTTT. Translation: CASSYDVAPGTPLHF.

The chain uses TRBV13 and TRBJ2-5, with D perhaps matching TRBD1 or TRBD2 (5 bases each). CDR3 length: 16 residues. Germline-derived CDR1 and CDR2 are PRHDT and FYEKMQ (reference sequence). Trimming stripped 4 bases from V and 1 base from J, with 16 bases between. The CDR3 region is CASSSHGDRPQETQYF. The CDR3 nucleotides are TGTGCCAGCAGCTCGCACGGGGACCGACCCCAAGAGACCCAGTACTTC.

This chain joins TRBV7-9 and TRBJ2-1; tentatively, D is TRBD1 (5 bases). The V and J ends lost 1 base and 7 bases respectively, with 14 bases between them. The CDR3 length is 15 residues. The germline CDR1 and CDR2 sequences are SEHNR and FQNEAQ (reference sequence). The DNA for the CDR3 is TGTGCCAGCAGCTTAGGGCAGGGTCGGTTGAATGAGCAGTTCTTC. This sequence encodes CASSLGQGRLNEQFF.

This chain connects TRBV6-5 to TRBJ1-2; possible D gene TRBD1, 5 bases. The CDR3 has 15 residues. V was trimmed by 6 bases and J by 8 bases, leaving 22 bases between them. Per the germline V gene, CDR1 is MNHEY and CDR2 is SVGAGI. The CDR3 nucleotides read TGTGCCAGCAGCCGACGGATCCTAGGGGTAGGGGGCTACACCTTC. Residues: CASSRRILGVGGYTF.

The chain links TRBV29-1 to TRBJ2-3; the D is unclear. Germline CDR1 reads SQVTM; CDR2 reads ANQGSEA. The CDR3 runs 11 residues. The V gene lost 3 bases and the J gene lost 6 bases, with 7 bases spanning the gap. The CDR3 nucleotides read TGCAGCGTTGATAACCTCGATACGCAGTATTTT. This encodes CSVDNLDTQYF.

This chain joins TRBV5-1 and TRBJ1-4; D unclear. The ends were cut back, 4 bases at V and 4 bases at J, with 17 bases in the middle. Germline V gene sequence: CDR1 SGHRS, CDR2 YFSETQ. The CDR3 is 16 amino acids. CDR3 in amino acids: CASSGGRGGDNEKLFF. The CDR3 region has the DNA TGCGCCAGCAGCGGAGGGCGCGGCGGTGATAATGAAAAACTGTTTTTT.

The CDR3 is CASSEPPLTGGLDQPQHF. CDR3 nucleotides: TGTGCCAGCAGTGAACCCCCTCTGACAGGGGGTTTGGATCAGCCCCAGCATTTT. This chain joins TRBV6-1 and TRBJ1-5, with 9 positions matching TRBD1. Losses at the gene ends were 2 bases for V and 5 bases for J; bases not matched to a gene: 13. The CDR3 sequence is 18 residues long. CDR1 is MNHNS, CDR2 SASEGT, per germline.

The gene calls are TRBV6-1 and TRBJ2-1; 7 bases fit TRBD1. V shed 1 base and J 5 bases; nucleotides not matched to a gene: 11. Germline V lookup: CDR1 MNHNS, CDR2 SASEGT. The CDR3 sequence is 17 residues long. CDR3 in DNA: TGTGCCAGCAGTGAAGGACAGGGAGATGCCTTTGACAATGAGCAGTTCTTC. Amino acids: CASSEGQGDAFDNEQFF.

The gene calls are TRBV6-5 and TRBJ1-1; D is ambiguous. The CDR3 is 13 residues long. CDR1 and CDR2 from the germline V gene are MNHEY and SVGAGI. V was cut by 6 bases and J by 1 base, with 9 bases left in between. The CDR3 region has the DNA TGTGCCAGCAGGCGCTCGGGGAACACTGAAGCTTTCTTT. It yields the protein CASRRSGNTEAFF.

CDR3 residues: CASRTGDGNTEAFF. CDR3 DNA: TGTGCCAGTAGAACGGGGGACGGGAACACTGAAGCTTTCTTT. This chain uses TRBV19 with TRBJ1-1; D is possibly TRBD1 (5 bases). The germline V gene encodes CDR1 LNHDA and CDR2 SQIVND (reference sequence). The V gene lost 6 bases and the J gene lost 1 base, with 12 bases spanning the gap. The CDR3 has 14 residues.

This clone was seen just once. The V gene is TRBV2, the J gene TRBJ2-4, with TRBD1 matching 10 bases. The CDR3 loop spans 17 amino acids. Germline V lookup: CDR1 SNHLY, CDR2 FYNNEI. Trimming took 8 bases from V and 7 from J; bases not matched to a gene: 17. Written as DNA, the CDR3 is TGTGCCAGCCGAATCGGAAGCGGGACAGGGGAGGTTAACATTCAGTACTTC. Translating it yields CASRIGSGTGEVNIQYF. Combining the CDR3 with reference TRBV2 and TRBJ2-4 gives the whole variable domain EPEVTQTPSHQVTQMGQEVILRCVPISNHLYFYWYRQILGQKVEFLVSFYNNEISEKSEIFDDQFSVERPDGSNFTLKIRSTKLEDSAMYFCASRIGSGTGEVNIQYFGAGTRLSVL.

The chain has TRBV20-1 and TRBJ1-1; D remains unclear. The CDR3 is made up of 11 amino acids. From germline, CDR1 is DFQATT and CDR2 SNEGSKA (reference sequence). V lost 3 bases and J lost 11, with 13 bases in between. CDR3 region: CSASWQSQAFF. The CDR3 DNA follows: TGCAGTGCTAGTTGGCAGTCTCAGGCTTTCTTT.

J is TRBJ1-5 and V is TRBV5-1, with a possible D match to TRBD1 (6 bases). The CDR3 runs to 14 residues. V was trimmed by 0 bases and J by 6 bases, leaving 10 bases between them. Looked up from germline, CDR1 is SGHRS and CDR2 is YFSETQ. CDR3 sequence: CASSLEGGAQPQHF. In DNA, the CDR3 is TGCGCCAGCAGCTTGGAGGGGGGCGCTCAGCCCCAGCATTTT.

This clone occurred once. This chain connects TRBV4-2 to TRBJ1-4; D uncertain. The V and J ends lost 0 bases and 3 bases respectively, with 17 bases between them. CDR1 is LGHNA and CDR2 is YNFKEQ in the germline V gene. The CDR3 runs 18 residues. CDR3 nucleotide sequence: TGTGCCAGCAGCCAAGATTACGGGCAGGTCGCCCCTAATGAAAAACTGTTTTTT. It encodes CASSQDYGQVAPNEKLFF.

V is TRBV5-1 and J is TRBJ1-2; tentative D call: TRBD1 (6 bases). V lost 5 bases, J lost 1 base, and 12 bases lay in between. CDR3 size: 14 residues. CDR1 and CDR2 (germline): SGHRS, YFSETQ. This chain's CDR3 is CASSYGTLNYGYTF. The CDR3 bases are TGCGCCAGCAGTTACGGGACACTTAACTATGGCTACACCTTC.

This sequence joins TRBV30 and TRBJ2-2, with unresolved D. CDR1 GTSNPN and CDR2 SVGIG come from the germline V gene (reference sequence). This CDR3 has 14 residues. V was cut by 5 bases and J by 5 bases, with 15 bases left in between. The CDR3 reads CAWGKAWITGELFF. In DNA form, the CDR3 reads TGTGCCTGGGGCAAAGCGTGGATAACCGGGGAGCTGTTTTTT.